Listed below are T cell receptor beta chains from one sample, sequenced in a study of identical twins. TCRdb reprocessed the 5' RACE reads with MiXCR, giving one entry per CDR3 protein. The table records about 690,000 distinct CDR3 sequences, approximately 6.1% of them present only once. The sample consisted of naive T cells sorted from blood. The receptors originated from a man between 18 and 29 years old in good health. Each CDR3 is given with its conserved first and last residue. The D gene is left open where the match is weak. The size entry is marked missing in some rows and otherwise reads once, few, many or a size class.

TRBV12-3/TRBV12-4	TRBJ2-4	16	NA	NA	CASSFGGRGAKNIQYF	TGTGCCAGCAGTTTTGGTGGGAGAGGAGCCAAAAACATTCAGTACTTC
TRBV11-2	TRBJ2-5	15	many	TRBD1	CASSSATGREETQYF	TGTGCCAGCAGCTCCGCGACAGGGAGAGAAGAGACCCAGTACTTC
TRBV27	TRBJ2-2	15	many	TRBD1	CASSQGARSGGELFF	TGTGCCAGCAGCCAGGGGGCACGATCGGGCGGGGAGCTGTTTTTT
TRBV20-1	TRBJ2-1	17	NA	TRBD2	CSAPTSYPGLAANEQFF	TGCAGTGCTCCAACCTCGTATCCGGGACTAGCGGCCAATGAGCAGTTCTTC
TRBV5-1	TRBJ2-1	14	NA	NA	CASSLEVSGNEQFF	TGCGCCAGCAGCTTGGAGGTTAGCGGCAATGAGCAGTTCTTC
TRBV20-1	TRBJ2-3	16	many	TRBD2	CSAYPTSGRLTDTQYF	TGCAGTGCCTACCCAACTAGCGGGAGGCTCACAGATACGCAGTATTTT
TRBV10-3	TRBJ2-1	16	few	TRBD2	CAITLTSGRSYNEQFF	TGTGCCATCACCTTGACTAGCGGGAGATCCTACAATGAGCAGTTCTTC
TRBV12-3/TRBV12-4	TRBJ1-5	17	NA	NA	CASSLELGGLSNQPQHF	TGTGCCAGCAGTTTAGAATTAGGGGGATTAAGCAATCAGCCCCAGCATTTT
TRBV4-3	TRBJ1-2	16	many	TRBD1	CASSQVRQGARHGYTF	TGCGCCAGCAGCCAAGTCAGGCAGGGGGCGCGCCATGGCTACACCTTC
TRBV7-9	TRBJ1-2	13	NA	NA	CASTQQDPYGYTF	TGTGCCAGCACCCAACAGGACCCCTATGGCTACACCTTC